This T cell receptor (beta chain) was captured in a study of blood T cell repertoires in COVID-19. Study details: PBMCs, B-cell-depleted T cells, or T cells were the source of the cDNA or gDNA that made up the material.

The CDR3 length is 16 residues. Trimming shortened V by 2 bases and J by 5 bases, and 18 bases separated the two germline ends. The germline V gene encodes CDR1 SGHNT and CDR2 YYREEE (reference sequence). Using immunoSEQ multiplex PCR, the repertoire was profiled, and TCRdb retains in-frame clones only, with some absent. The sample gives around 250,000 clones, 75% to 90% of which show up once; about 3% is in the top ten. V gene TRBV5-4 combines with J gene TRBJ2-3; maybe TRBD2 (5 bases). Sample: peripheral blood. This clonotype was sampled from a woman in her twenties or thirties with active or convalescent COVID-19. For the CDR3, the DNA is TGTGCCAGCAGCTTTGGGGTAGCGAGCAGGCAAGATACGCAGTATTTT. It specifies CASSFGVASRQDTQYF.